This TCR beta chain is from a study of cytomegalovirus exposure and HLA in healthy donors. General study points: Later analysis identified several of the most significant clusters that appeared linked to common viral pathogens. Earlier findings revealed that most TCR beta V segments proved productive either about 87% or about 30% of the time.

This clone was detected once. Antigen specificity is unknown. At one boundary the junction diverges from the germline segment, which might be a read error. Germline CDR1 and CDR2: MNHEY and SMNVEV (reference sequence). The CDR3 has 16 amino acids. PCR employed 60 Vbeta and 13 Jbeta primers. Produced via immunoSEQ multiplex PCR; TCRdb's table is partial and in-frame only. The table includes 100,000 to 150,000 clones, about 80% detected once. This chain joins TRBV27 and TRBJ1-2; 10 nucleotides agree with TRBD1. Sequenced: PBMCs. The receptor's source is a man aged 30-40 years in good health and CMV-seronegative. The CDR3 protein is CASGLSGTGATYGYTF. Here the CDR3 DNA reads TGTGCCAGCGGTTTATCGGGGACAGGGGCGACCTATGGCTACACCTTC.